This T cell receptor (beta chain) was recovered during a study of OX40 agonist ivuxolimab in advanced cancers. The method was immunoSEQ multiplex PCR; TCRdb's version includes in-frame clones alone and lacks a portion of them. The sample lists about 13,000 clones; around 70% were seen once. The sample holds one count of this clone. V was shortened by 3 bases and J by 2 bases, with 6 bases between the two germline ends. This CDR3 has 13 amino acids. Germline V CDR1 and CDR2: SGDLS, YYNGEE. The TCR originated in an adult with an advanced solid tumor such as melanoma, head and neck, liver or kidney cancer. The genes are TRBV9 and TRBJ2-1; a possible D gene is TRBD1 (6 bases). Material: CD4+ or CD8+ T cells sorted from blood, obtained in a trial of the OX40 agonist ivuxolimab. The CDR3 loop is CASSGDTYNEQFF. The CDR3 DNA sequence: TGTGCCAGCAGCGGGGACACCTACAATGAGCAGTTCTTC. The complete variable domain, with remaining parts taken from reference TRBV9 and TRBJ2-1, reads DSGVTQTPKHLITATGQRVTLRCSPRSGDLSVYWYQQSLDQGLQFLIQYYNGEERAKGNILERFSAQQFPDLHSELNLSSLELGDSALYFCASSGDTYNEQFFGPGTRLTVL.